This TCR beta chain was captured by sequencing in a study of blood T cell repertoires in COVID-19. Across the whole study: In each case, the material was cDNA or gDNA derived from T cells, B-cell-depleted T cells, or PBMCs.

V dropped 6 bases and J dropped 4 bases, with 16 bases sitting between them. CDR1 is ENHRY, CDR2 SYGVKD, per germline. The CDR3 is made up of 14 amino acids. Here immunoSEQ multiplex PCR was the method, and the copy in TCRdb shows in-frame clones only, minus some. The sample shows about 290,000 clones, around nine tenths of them seen only once. The V call is TRBV10-3, the J call TRBJ2-7; tentatively, D is TRBD1 (8 bases). Sequenced: peripheral blood. This TCR derives from a woman between 35 and 50 years old who had recovered from COVID-19. The chain's CDR3 is CAISKTGEGYEQYF. CDR3 sequence (DNA): TGTGCCATCAGCAAGACAGGGGAGGGGTACGAGCAGTACTTC.